This T cell receptor (beta chain) came from a study of blood T cell repertoires in COVID-19. Study-level information: From the United States, Italy and Spain came samples of acute and convalescent COVID-19. Sources were T cells, B-cell-depleted T cells, or PBMCs; the material itself was cDNA or gDNA.

This CDR3 is built from 15 residues. CDR1 and CDR2 (germline): SEHNR, FQNEAQ (reference sequence). The V segment lost 3 bases and the J segment 3 bases; nucleotides outside the gene matches: 6. As handled by the study authors: It was from reference gene primer amplification that nucleated cell counts were estimated. Data came from immunoSEQ multiplex PCR; TCRdb stores just in-frame clones and leaves some out. The DNA was the basis for D and trimming; V, J and clone size are from that table. The sample lists roughly 350,000 clones; under 95% were seen once. The sequence was obtained from a woman between 18 and 29 years old who had recovered from COVID-19. The V gene is TRBV7-9, the J gene TRBJ2-3; TRBD1 aligns across 7 bases. Sample: peripheral blood. This CDR3 reads CASSFLGTATDTQYF. DNA for the CDR3: TGTGCCAGCAGCTTCCTGGGGACAGCTACAGATACGCAGTATTTT.